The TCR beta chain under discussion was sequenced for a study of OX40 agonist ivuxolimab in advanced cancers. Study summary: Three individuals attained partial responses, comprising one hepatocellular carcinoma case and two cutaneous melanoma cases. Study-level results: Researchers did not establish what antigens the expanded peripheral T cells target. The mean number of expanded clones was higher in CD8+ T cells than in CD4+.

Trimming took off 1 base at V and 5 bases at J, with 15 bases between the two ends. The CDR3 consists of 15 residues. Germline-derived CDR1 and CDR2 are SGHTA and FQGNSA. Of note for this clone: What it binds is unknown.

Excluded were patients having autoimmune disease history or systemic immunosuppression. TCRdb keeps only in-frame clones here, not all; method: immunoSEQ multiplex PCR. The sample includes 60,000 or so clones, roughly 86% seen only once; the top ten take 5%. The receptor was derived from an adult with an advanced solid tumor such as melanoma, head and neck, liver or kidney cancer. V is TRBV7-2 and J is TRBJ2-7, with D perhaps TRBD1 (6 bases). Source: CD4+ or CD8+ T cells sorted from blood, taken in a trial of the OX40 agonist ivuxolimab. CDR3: CASSLVQGKAHEQYF. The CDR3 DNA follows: TGTGCCAGCAGCTTAGTACAGGGTAAAGCCCACGAGCAGTACTTC. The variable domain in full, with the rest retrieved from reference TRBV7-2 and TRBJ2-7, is GAGVSQSPSNKVTEKGKDVELRCDPISGHTALYWYRQSLGQGLEFLIYFQGNSAPDKSGLPSDRFSAERTGGSVSTLTIQRTQQEDSAVYLCASSLVQGKAHEQYFGPGTRLTVT.